Each of the 3 T cell receptor beta chains below was sequenced from the same sample in a study of CD4 and CD8 cells across lung adenocarcinoma regions. TCRdb re-called the PCR reads through MiXCR, storing one row per CDR3 protein. The sample yields 20,000 to 30,000 distinct CDR3 sequences, roughly 50% seen once. The sequenced sample consisted of CD8+ T cells from the center of a lung tumor. These receptors came from a male donor with lung adenocarcinoma. The CD4 and CD8 labels of this study may be unreliable.

The V call is TRBV6-5, the J call TRBJ1-2; 8 bases are shared with TRBD1. Losses at the gene ends were 2 bases for V and 8 bases for J; bases not matched to a gene: 4. There are 13 residues in the CDR3. Germline loops: CDR1 MNHEY, CDR2 SVGAGI. CDR3 sequence: CASSYGQGRGYTF. CDR3 nucleotides: TGTGCCAGCAGTTACGGACAGGGCAGGGGCTACACCTTC.

Comments on this clonotype: The junction departs from germline at one end; a sequencing error may be responsible. The rearrangement joins TRBV5-1 to TRBJ2-1, with a possible D match to TRBD2 (7 bases). This CDR3 is built from 17 residues. Germline CDR1 is SGHRS and CDR2 is YFSETQ. The CDR3 reads CASSLEGGRGAYNKQFF. In DNA, the CDR3 is TGCGCCAGCAGCTTGGAGGGGGGGCGGGGAGCCTACAATAAGCAGTTCTTC.

This clonotype was counted at least ten times. J is TRBJ2-7 and V is TRBV6-1; 7 nucleotides match TRBD2. Trimming at V came to 5 bases and at J to 1 base, leaving 8 bases not matched to a gene. CDR3 length equals 15 residues. Germline V gene sequence: CDR1 MNHNS, CDR2 SASEGT. This chain's CDR3 is CASSLGLEVSYEQYF. The DNA for the CDR3 is TGTGCCAGCAGTCTAGGACTAGAAGTTTCCTACGAGCAGTACTTC.